This T cell receptor (beta chain) originates from a study of Graves' ophthalmopathy and Graves' hyperthyroidism. Across the whole study: Blood was drawn at initial diagnosis, before any treatment.

V gave up 6 bases and J gave up 4 bases, with 16 bases separating them. CDR3 length equals 14 residues. Germline assignment: CDR1 MNHNS and CDR2 SASEGT. This clonotype appeared many times. TCR beta CDR3 amplification used RNA transcripts. First-round RT-PCR employed HTBI primers, with a second-round multiplex PCR after it. In TCRdb, the multiplex PCR reads were re-called with MiXCR into one record per CDR3 protein. The data show about half a million distinct CDR3 sequences, with under 15% seen just once and 9.8% held by the top ten. The sample consisted of blood. The TCR was taken from a woman in her twenties or thirties with Graves' ophthalmopathy. This chain joins TRBV6-1 and TRBJ2-7; D possibly corresponds to TRBD2 (7 bases). The CDR3: CASSHKGGLYEQYF. The CDR3 DNA follows: TGTGCCAGCAGCCATAAGGGGGGGCTGTACGAGCAGTACTTC.